A selection of T cell receptor beta chains follows, all from one sample in a study of shared clonotypes between healthy human individuals. Profiled with immunoSEQ multiplex PCR; TCRdb holds only in-frame clones, not every one. The table records 2 million to 2.5 million clones, about 92% of them present only once. Sequencing was done on a sample of naive CD4+ T cells from PBMCs. All receptors derive from a man between 18 and 29 years old in good health. Some clones in this sample may be carry-over from other donors' samples. CDR3s include the opening cysteine and the closing phenylalanine or tryptophan. Each record gives: J gene, V gene, CDR3 protein.

J gene: TRBJ2-1
V gene: TRBV29-1
CDR3 protein: CSVMRLAGGVSEQFF

J gene: TRBJ2-5
V gene: TRBV7-3
CDR3 protein: CASSLGGSQETQYF

J gene: TRBJ1-4
V gene: TRBV4-1
CDR3 protein: CASSQDFLGGVREKLFF

J gene: TRBJ2-3
V gene: TRBV5-4
CDR3 protein: CASSPATSGSTDTQYF

J gene: TRBJ2-7
V gene: TRBV28
CDR3 protein: CASSHPSRQYF

J gene: TRBJ2-5
V gene: TRBV30
CDR3 protein: CACSRGFQETQYF

J gene: TRBJ2-3
V gene: TRBV19
CDR3 protein: CASSIAGTSGTDTQYF

J gene: TRBJ2-1
V gene: TRBV27
CDR3 protein: CASTRDRYNEQFF

J gene: TRBJ2-3
V gene: TRBV28
CDR3 protein: CASSISGTATDTQYF

J gene: TRBJ2-5
V gene: TRBV5-4
CDR3 protein: CASSADQETQYF

J gene: TRBJ2-7
V gene: TRBV6-5
CDR3 protein: CASSPKLSSYEQYF

J gene: TRBJ2-2
V gene: TRBV6-5
CDR3 protein: CASTEGLAGAGELFF

J gene: TRBJ2-2
V gene: TRBV5-1
CDR3 protein: CASSTVVTGELFF

J gene: TRBJ2-5
V gene: TRBV7-9
CDR3 protein: CASATATGTGGGGTQYF

J gene: TRBJ1-5
V gene: TRBV5-1
CDR3 protein: CASSLTAAGSNQPQHF

J gene: TRBJ2-2
V gene: TRBV25-1
CDR3 protein: CASSEPGARELFF

J gene: TRBJ2-5
V gene: TRBV5-1
CDR3 protein: CASSSGLAGGRETQYF

J gene: TRBJ1-5
V gene: TRBV7-2
CDR3 protein: CASSLVGQNQPQHF

J gene: TRBJ2-3
V gene: TRBV30
CDR3 protein: CAWSDLGPPSTDTQYF

J gene: TRBJ1-3
V gene: TRBV5-1
CDR3 protein: CASRIEGGNTIYF

J gene: TRBJ2-1
V gene: TRBV10-3
CDR3 protein: CATRQTTYNEQFF

J gene: TRBJ2-5
V gene: TRBV7-9
CDR3 protein: CASSPLSGQGDQETQYF

J gene: TRBJ2-7
V gene: TRBV2
CDR3 protein: CASSVGQGAAGSYEQYF

J gene: TRBJ2-1
V gene: TRBV13
CDR3 protein: CASSQTSSGVYNEQFF